A single sample is the source of the 19 T cell receptor beta chains below, sequenced in a study of CD8 T cells in Susac syndrome. RNA was extracted with the RNeasy kit, and a quantity of about 0.45 to 1 ug was reverse transcribed using random hexamers. TCRdb re-called the immunoSEQ multiplex PCR reads through MiXCR, storing one row per CDR3 protein. The sample lists 150,000 to 200,000 distinct CDR3 sequences, just over 90% occurring once. The sample consisted of CD4+ T cells from PBMCs. Receptors originate from a human donor in good health.

The J gene is TRBJ1-4, the V gene TRBV12-3 or TRBV12-4; D may be TRBD1 (5 bases). The CDR3 length is 14 residues. The V and J ends lost 6 bases and 5 bases respectively, with 13 bases between them. The CDR3 loop is CASSPRAGNEKLFF. The CDR3 region has the DNA TGTGCCAGCAGCCCCAGGGCCGGAAATGAAAAACTGTTTTTT.

The gene calls are TRBV29-1 and TRBJ1-1; D is undetermined. Germline V gene data show CDR1 as SQVTM and CDR2 as ANQGSEA. The V end lost 4 bases, the J end lost 8 bases, and 11 bases lay between the germline ends. The CDR3 has 11 amino acids. CDR3 nucleotides: TGCAGCGTTGCGAGGCAGGCCGAAGCTTTCTTT. This sequence encodes CSVARQAEAFF.

The V call is TRBV12-3 or TRBV12-4, the J call TRBJ2-7; D perhaps matches TRBD1 (6 bases). CDR3 length equals 15 residues. Trimming pared 4 bases from V and 1 base from J, leaving 14 bases between. This CDR3 reads CASSSLGQTSYEQYF. DNA for the CDR3: TGTGCCAGCAGTTCCCTCGGACAGACTTCCTACGAGCAGTACTTC.

The chain joins TRBV29-1 to TRBJ2-5; tentative D call: TRBD1 (5 bases). Germline V gives CDR1 SQVTM, CDR2 ANQGSEA. This CDR3 has 13 amino acids. Trimming left V 6 bases short and J 5 bases short, with 16 bases between. CDR3 in DNA: TGCAGCGTGCTTAGGGGCATGGGGGAGACCCAGTACTTC. Translating it yields CSVLRGMGETQYF. The entire variable domain, with the rest obtained from reference TRBV29-1 and TRBJ2-5, is as follows: SAVISQKPSRDICQRGTSLTIQCQVDSQVTMMFWYRQQPGQSLTLIATANQGSEATYESGFVIDKFPISRPNLTFSTLTVSNMSPEDSSIYLCSVLRGMGETQYFGPGTRLLVL.

This rearrangement joins TRBV5-1 to TRBJ2-2; D gene ambiguous. CDR1 is SGHRS and CDR2 is YFSETQ in the germline V gene. The CDR3 is 15 residues long. Deletions cut 3 bases from V and 0 bases from J, with 9 bases between. CDR3 in DNA: TGCGCCAGCAGCTCCGTTACAGCGAACACCGGGGAGCTGTTTTTT. It codes for CASSSVTANTGELFF.

The chain uses TRBV3-1 and TRBJ1-6; D gene uncertain. CDR3 size: 13 residues. Germline V gives CDR1 LGHDT, CDR2 YNNKEL (reference sequence). Trimming cost V 4 bases and J 10 bases, with 11 bases left between them. The CDR3 DNA reads TGTGCCAGCAGCCCGAGTCTAGAGTCACCCCTCCACTTT. Encoded protein: CASSPSLESPLHF.

This chain joins TRBV3-1 and TRBJ2-1, with 9 bases fitting TRBD2. The CDR3 totals 13 residues. After removal of 5 bases from V and 7 bases from J, the junction contained 3 bases not matched to a gene. Per the germline V gene, CDR1 is LGHDT and CDR2 is YNNKEL (reference sequence). CDR3 sequence: CASSSRGGNEQFF. The CDR3 DNA follows: TGTGCCAGCAGCTCGCGGGGGGGAAATGAGCAGTTCTTC.

The count of this clonotype is one. The chain is built from TRBV7-9 and TRBJ1-5; D is ambiguous. Trimming cost V 5 bases and J 6 bases, with 11 bases left between them. This CDR3 is 13 amino acids long. Germline V gene lookup returns CDR1 SEHNR and CDR2 FQNEAQ (reference sequence). CDR3 in amino acids: CASSLRDGQPQHF. CDR3 coding DNA: TGTGCCAGCAGCCTGAGGGATGGTCAGCCCCAGCATTTT.

This clonotype appeared once. The chain links TRBV5-6 to TRBJ1-3; D call uncertain. CDR1 and CDR2 (germline): SGHDT, YYEEEE. The CDR3 is 14 amino acids. V was cut by 2 bases and J by 4 bases, with 10 bases left in between. As DNA, the CDR3 is TGTGCCAGCAGCTTCGTGGCATCAGGAAACACCATATATTTT. Its protein product is CASSFVASGNTIYF.

The chain is built from TRBV3-1 and TRBJ1-2, with D perhaps matching TRBD1 (5 bases). The CDR3 covers 15 residues. Germline V CDR1 and CDR2: LGHDT, YNNKEL (reference sequence). The V end lost 0 bases, the J end lost 3 bases, and 11 bases lay between the germline ends. CDR3 DNA: TGTGCCAGCAGCCAAGATCGGGGGGTGGACTATGGCTACACCTTC. This codes for CASSQDRGVDYGYTF.

The chain joins TRBV2 to TRBJ2-5; 8 bases line up with TRBD2. The V segment lost 1 base and the J segment 4 bases; nucleotides outside the gene matches: 5. The CDR3 length is 15 residues. Germline loops: CDR1 SNHLY, CDR2 FYNNEI. CDR3 in DNA: TGTGCCAGCAGTGAAGGTGGACTAGCCGTAGAGACCCAGTACTTC. It is translated as CASSEGGLAVETQYF.

The genes are TRBV7-2 and TRBJ1-1; D is unresolved. Germline V gene lookup returns CDR1 SGHTA and CDR2 FQGNSA. Trimming pared 4 bases from V and 0 bases from J, leaving 9 bases between. The CDR3 contains 14 residues. CDR3 nucleotide sequence: TGTGCCAGCAGCTCCAGACCCCTGAACACTGAAGCTTTCTTT. Translating it yields CASSSRPLNTEAFF.

The chain links TRBV10-3 to TRBJ2-1; 7 nucleotides line up with TRBD1. The V and J ends lost 5 bases and 3 bases, in that order; junction bases with no gene match: 13. In germline, CDR1 is ENHRY, CDR2 SYGVKD. The CDR3 covers 17 residues. The CDR3 bases are TGTGCCATCAGTCAGCAAGCACAAGGACAGGTCTACAATGAGCAGTTCTTC. It specifies CAISQQAQGQVYNEQFF.

The J gene is TRBJ1-2, the V gene TRBV19; a weak D match, TRBD1 (6 bases). CDR1 and CDR2 from the germline V gene are LNHDA and SQIVND (reference sequence). This CDR3 spans 15 amino acids. The V end was cut by 5 bases, the J end by 4 bases, with 17 bases between. The DNA of the CDR3 is TGTGCCAGTAGTGGGCACCGGGACATCCTCTATGGCTACACCTTC. Its translation: CASSGHRDILYGYTF.

The V and J genes are TRBV12-3 or TRBV12-4 and TRBJ1-2, with a possible D match to TRBD1 (5 bases). Trimming took 6 bases from V and 3 from J, leaving 14 bases between them. This CDR3 spans 14 amino acids. This chain's CDR3 is CASRLPGFDYGYTF. The CDR3 coding sequence is TGTGCCAGCAGGCTCCCAGGGTTTGACTATGGCTACACCTTC.

The chain uses TRBV3-1 and TRBJ2-2; possible D gene TRBD1, 5 bases. CDR3 size: 15 residues. Per the germline V gene, CDR1 is LGHDT and CDR2 is YNNKEL (reference sequence). Between the trimmed V and J ends, which lost 4 bases and 1 base, there was a span of 10 bases. CDR3 residues: CASSPITGNTGELFF. CDR3 nucleotide sequence: TGTGCCAGCAGCCCCATTACAGGGAACACCGGGGAGCTGTTTTTT.

J is TRBJ2-4 and V is TRBV29-1; TRBD1 might be the D (6 bases). V was shortened by 2 bases and J by 8 bases, with 10 bases between the two germline ends. The CDR3 runs 12 residues. Per the germline V gene, CDR1 is SQVTM and CDR2 is ANQGSEA. The chain's CDR3 is CSVETGSDIQYF. The CDR3 nucleotides read TGCAGCGTTGAAACAGGGTCGGACATTCAGTACTTC.

Only one count was recorded for this clonotype. The V gene is TRBV29-1, the J gene TRBJ1-1; 7 positions match TRBD1. The CDR3 spans 15 residues. V lost 2 bases and J lost 1; bases outside the gene matches: 7. Germline CDR1 reads SQVTM; CDR2 reads ANQGSEA. The CDR3 region is CSVERSGGENTEAFF. CDR3 nucleotides: TGCAGCGTTGAACGCTCAGGGGGGGAGAACACTGAAGCTTTCTTT.

The chain links TRBV6-5 to TRBJ1-6; TRBD1 is a possible D gene (5 bases). The CDR3 runs 17 residues. The ends were cut back, 0 bases at V and 4 bases at J, with 13 bases in the middle. The germline V gene encodes CDR1 MNHEY and CDR2 SVGAGI. CDR3 sequence reads: CASSYSMQGRYNSPLHF. As DNA, the CDR3 is TGTGCCAGCAGTTACTCGATGCAGGGACGTTATAATTCACCCCTCCACTTT.